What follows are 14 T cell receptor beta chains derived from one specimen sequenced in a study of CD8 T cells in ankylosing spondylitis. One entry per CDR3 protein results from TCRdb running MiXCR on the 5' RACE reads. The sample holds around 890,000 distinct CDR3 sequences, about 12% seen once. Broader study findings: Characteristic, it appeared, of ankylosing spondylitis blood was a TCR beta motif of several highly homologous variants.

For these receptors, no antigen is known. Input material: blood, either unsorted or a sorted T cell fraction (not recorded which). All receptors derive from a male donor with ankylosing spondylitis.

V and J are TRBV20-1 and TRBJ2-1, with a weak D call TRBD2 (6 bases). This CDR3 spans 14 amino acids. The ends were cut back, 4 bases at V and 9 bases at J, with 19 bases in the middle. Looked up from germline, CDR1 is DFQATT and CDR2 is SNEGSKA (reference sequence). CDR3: CSAKVEGYGIEQFF. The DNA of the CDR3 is TGCAGTGCTAAGGTGGAGGGCTATGGGATTGAGCAGTTCTTC.

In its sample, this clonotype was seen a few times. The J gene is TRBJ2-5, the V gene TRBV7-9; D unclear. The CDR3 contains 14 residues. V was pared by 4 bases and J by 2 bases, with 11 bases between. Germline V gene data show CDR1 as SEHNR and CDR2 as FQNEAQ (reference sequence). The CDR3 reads CASSSLGVQETQYF. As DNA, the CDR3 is TGTGCCAGCAGCTCCCTTGGGGTACAAGAGACCCAGTACTTC. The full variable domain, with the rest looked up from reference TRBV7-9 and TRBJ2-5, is DTGVSQNPRHKITKRGQNVTFRCDPISEHNRLYWYRQTLGQGPEFLTYFQNEAQLEKSRLLSDRFSAERPKGSFSTLEIQRTEQGDSAMYLCASSSLGVQETQYFGPGTRLLVL.

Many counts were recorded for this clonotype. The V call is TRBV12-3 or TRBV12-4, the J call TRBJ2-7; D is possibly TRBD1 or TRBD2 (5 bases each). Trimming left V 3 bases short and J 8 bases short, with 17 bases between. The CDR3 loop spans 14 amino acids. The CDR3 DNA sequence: TGTGCCAGCAGTTTCGGTGGCAGGGAGCTTAAGCAGTACTTC. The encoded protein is CASSFGGRELKQYF.

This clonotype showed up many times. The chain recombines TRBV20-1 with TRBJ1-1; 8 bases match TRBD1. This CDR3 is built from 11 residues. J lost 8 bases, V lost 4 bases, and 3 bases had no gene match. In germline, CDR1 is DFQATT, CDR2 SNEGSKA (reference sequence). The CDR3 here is CSATGQGEAFF. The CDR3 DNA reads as TGCAGTGCTACCGGACAGGGCGAAGCTTTCTTT.

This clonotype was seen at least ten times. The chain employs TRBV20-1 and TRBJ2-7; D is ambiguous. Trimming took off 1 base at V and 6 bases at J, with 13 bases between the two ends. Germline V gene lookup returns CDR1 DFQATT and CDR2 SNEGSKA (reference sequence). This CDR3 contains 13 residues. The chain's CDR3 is CSARGIRSGEQYF. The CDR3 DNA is TGCAGTGCTAGAGGGATAAGGAGTGGCGAGCAGTACTTC.

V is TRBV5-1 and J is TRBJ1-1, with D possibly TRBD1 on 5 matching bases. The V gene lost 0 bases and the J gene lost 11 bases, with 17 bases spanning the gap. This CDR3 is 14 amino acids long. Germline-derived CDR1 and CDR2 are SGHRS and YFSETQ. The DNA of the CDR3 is TGCGCCAGCAGCTTGGCCGGACGGGACTTGGTGGCTTTCTTT. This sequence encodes CASSLAGRDLVAFF.

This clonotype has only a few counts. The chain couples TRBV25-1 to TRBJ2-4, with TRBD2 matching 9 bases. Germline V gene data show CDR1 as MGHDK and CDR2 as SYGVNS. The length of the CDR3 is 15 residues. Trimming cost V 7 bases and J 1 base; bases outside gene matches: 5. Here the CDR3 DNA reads TGTGCCAGCACGGGGCGGGAGGGCGCCAAAAACATTCAGTACTTC. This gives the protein CASTGREGAKNIQYF.

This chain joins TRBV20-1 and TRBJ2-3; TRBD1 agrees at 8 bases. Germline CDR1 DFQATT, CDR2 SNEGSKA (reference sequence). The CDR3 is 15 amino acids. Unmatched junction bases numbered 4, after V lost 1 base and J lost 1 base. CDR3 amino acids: CSARAPGQGTDTQYF. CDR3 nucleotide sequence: TGCAGTGCTAGAGCACCGGGACAGGGCACAGATACGCAGTATTTT.

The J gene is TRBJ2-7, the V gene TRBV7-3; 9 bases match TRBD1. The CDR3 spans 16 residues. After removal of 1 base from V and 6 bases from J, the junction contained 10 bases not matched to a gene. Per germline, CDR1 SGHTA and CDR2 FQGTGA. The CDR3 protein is CASSLNSPGQGGEQYF. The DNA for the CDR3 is TGTGCCAGCAGCTTAAACTCTCCGGGACAGGGAGGCGAGCAGTACTTC.

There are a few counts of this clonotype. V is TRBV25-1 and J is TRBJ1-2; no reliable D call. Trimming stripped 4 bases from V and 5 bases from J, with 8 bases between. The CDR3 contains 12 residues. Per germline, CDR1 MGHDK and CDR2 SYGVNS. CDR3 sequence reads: CASSGRQYGYTF. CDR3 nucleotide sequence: TGTGCCAGCAGTGGCCGGCAATATGGCTACACCTTC.

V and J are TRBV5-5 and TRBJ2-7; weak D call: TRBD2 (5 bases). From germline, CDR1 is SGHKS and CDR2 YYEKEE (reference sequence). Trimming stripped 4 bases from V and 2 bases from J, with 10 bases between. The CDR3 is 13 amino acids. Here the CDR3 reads CASSRTPPYEQYF. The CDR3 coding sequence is TGTGCCAGCAGCCGGACTCCGCCCTACGAGCAGTACTTC.

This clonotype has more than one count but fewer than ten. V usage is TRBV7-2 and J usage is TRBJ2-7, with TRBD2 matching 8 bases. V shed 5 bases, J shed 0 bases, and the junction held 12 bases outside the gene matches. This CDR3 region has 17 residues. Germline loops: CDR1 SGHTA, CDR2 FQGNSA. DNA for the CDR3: TGTGCCAGCAGCCTAAGGGGGAGCGGGACTAGCTCCTACGAGCAGTACTTC. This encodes CASSLRGSGTSSYEQYF.

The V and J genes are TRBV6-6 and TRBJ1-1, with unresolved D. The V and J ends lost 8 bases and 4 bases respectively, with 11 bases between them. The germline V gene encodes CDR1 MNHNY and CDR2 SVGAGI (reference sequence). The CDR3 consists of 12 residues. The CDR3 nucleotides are TGTGCCAGCCTTGGTTCAACCACTGAAGCTTTCTTT. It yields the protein CASLGSTTEAFF.

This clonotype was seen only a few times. The CDR3 DNA reads TGTGCCAGCAGCTTAGCGTGGGGAAACGAGCAGTACTTC. Its protein product is CASSLAWGNEQYF. The chain has TRBV7-2 and TRBJ2-7; D not resolved. The V end was cut by 0 bases, the J end by 5 bases, with 8 bases between. Germline V gene data show CDR1 as SGHTA and CDR2 as FQGNSA. The CDR3 sequence is 13 residues long.